This T cell receptor (beta chain) came from a study of cytomegalovirus exposure and HLA in healthy donors. Study context: Among the approximately 410 genotyped donors, approximately 82% were placed in the Caucasian-associated ancestry cluster.

PCR involved 60 Vbeta and 13 Jbeta primers. Only in-frame clones appear in the TCRdb table, and some are missing; sequencing was by immunoSEQ multiplex PCR. The sample consists of around 130,000 clones, around 78% of them appearing once. Of note for this clone: Its antigen is not known.

Deletions cut 7 bases from V and 3 bases from J, with 15 bases between. CDR3 size: 15 residues. Germline CDR1 MDHEN, CDR2 SYDVKM. Whole-study findings and limits: The presence/absence work took it that sequencing depth was about the same across donors. Most of the TCR beta V segments (in an earlier analysis) were productive either about 87% or about 30% of the time.

The TCR was taken from a woman aged 40 to 50 in good health and CMV-seronegative. V gene TRBV28 combines with J gene TRBJ1-4; D is undetermined. The sample consisted of PBMCs. Here the CDR3 DNA reads TGTGCCAGCACGGAGCCAGGAGGTTCTAATGAAAAACTGTTTTTT. Encoded protein: CASTEPGGSNEKLFF. The whole variable domain, filled in from reference TRBV28 and TRBJ1-4, reads DVKVTQSSRYLVKRTGEKVFLECVQDMDHENMFWYRQDPGLGLRLIYFSYDVKMKEKGDIPEGYSVSREKKERFSLILESASTNQTSMYLCASTEPGGSNEKLFFGSGTQLSVL.